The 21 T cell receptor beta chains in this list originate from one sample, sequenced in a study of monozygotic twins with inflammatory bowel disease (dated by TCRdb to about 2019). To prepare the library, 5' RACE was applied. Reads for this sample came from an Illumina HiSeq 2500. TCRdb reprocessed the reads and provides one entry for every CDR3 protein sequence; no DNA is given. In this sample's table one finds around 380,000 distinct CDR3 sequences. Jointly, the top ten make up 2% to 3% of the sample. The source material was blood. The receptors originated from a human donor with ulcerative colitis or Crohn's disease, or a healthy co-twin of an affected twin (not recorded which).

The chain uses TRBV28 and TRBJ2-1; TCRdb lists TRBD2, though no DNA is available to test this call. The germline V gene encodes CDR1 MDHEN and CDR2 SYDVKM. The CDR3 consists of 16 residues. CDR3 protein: CASSSPGTSFYNEQFF. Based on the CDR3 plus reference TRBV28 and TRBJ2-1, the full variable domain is DVKVTQSSRYLVKRTGEKVFLECVQDMDHENMFWYRQDPGLGLRLIYFSYDVKMKEKGDIPEGYSVSREKKERFSLILESASTNQTSMYLCASSSPGTSFYNEQFFGPGTRLTVL.

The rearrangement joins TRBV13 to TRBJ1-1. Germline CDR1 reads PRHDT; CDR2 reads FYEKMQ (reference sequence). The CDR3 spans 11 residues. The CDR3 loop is CASSLGGKAFF.

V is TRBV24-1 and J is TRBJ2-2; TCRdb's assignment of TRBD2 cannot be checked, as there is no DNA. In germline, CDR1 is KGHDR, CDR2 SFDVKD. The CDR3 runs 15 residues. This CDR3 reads CATSDPGLNTGELFF.

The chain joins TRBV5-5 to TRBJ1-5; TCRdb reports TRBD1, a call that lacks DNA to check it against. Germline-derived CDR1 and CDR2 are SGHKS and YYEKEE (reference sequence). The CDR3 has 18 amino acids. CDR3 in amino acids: CASSLEMVSGARNQPQHF. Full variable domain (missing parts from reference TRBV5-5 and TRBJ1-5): DAGVTQSPTHLIKTRGQQVTLRCSPISGHKSVSWYQQVLGQGPQFIFQYYEKEERGRGNFPDRFSARQFPNYSSELNVNALLLGDSALYLCASSLEMVSGARNQPQHFGDGTRLSIL.

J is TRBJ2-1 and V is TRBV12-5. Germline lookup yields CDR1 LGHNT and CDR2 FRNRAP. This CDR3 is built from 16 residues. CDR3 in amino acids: CASGLGVGYGYNEQFF.

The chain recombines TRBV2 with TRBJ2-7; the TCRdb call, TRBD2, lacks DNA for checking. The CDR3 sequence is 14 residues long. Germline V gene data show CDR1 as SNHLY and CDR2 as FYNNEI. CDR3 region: CASSEVVSRYEQYF.

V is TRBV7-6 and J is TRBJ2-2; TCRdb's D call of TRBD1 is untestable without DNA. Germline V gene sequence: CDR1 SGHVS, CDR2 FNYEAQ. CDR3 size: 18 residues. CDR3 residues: CASLNRAVALTPTGELFF.

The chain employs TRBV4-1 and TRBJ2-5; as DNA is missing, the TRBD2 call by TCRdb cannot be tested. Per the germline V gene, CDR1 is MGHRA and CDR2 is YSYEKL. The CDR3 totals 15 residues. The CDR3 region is CASSQDGVGVETQYF.

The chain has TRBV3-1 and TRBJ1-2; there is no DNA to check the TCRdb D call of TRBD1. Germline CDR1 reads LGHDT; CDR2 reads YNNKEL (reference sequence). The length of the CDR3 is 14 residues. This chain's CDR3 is CASSFSDTIYGYTF.

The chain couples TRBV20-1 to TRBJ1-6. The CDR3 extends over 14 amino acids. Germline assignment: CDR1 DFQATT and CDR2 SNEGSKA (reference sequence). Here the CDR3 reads CSAAASLNNSPLHF.

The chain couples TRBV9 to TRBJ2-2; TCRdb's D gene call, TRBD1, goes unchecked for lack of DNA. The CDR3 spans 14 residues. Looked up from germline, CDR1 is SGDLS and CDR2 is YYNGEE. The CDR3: CASSAGTGSGELFF.

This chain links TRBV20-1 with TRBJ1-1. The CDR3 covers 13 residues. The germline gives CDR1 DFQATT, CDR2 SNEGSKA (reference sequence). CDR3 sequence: CSVRSLGFAEAFF.

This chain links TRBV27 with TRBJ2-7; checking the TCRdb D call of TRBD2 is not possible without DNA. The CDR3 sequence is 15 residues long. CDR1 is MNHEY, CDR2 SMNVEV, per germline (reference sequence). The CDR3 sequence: CASILRTTATYEQYF.

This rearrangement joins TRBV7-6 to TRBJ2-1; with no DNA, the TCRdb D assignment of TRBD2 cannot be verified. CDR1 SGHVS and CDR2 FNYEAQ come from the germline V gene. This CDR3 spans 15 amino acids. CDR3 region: CASSLTGGQHNEQFF. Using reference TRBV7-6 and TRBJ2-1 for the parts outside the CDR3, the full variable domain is GAGVSQSPRYKVTKRGQDVALRCDPISGHVSLYWYRQALGQGPEFLTYFNYEAQQDKSGLPNDRFSAERPEGSISTLTIQRTEQRDSAMYRCASSLTGGQHNEQFFGPGTRLTVL.

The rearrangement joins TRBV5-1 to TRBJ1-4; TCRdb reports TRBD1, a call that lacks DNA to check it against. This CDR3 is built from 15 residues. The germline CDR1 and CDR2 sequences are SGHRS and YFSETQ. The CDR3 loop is CASSLGRQGQEKLFF.

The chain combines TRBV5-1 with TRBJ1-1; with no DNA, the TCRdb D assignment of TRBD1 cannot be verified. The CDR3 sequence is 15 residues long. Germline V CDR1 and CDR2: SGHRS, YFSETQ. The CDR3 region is CASSPRDRDITEAFF.

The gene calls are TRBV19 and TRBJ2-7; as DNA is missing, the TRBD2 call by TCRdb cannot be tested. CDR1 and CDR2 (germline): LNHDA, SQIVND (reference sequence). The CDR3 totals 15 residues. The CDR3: CASSPTSGGAYEQYF.

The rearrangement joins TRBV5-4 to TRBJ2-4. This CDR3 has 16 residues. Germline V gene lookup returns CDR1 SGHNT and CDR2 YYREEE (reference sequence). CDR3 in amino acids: CASSSVGVGAKNIQYF.

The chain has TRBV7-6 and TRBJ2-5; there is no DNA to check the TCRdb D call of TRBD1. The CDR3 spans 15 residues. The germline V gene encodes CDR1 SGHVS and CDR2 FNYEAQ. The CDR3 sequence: CASSLAARGAETQYF. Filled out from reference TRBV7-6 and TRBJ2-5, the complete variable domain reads GAGVSQSPRYKVTKRGQDVALRCDPISGHVSLYWYRQALGQGPEFLTYFNYEAQQDKSGLPNDRFSAERPEGSISTLTIQRTEQRDSAMYRCASSLAARGAETQYFGPGTRLLVL.

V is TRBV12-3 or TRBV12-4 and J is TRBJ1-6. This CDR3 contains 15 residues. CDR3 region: CASRPDRSLNSPLHF.

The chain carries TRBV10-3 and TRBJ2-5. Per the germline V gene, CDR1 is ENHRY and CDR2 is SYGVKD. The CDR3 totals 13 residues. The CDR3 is CAISESSRETQYF.